These 16 T cell receptor beta chains originate from one sample sequenced in a study of T cell responses to AZD1222 COVID-19 vaccine. Generated by immunoSEQ multiplex PCR, the TCRdb table keeps only in-frame clones and is missing some. The sample lists some 180,000 clones; just under 90% were seen once. The source was peripheral blood, collected on day 0 of AZD1222 vaccination. These receptors all come from an adult in good health.

This sequence joins TRBV6-5 and TRBJ1-4; D unresolved. V was cut by 7 bases and J by 0 bases, with 9 bases left in between. Germline V lookup: CDR1 MNHEY, CDR2 SVGAGI. The CDR3 has 14 amino acids. CDR3 DNA: TGTGCCAGCAAGTACGGGGCAACTAATGAAAAACTGTTTTTT. It is translated as CASKYGATNEKLFF.

This clone was counted between two and nine times. The J gene is TRBJ1-4, the V gene TRBV30; possibly TRBD1 for D (5 bases). This CDR3 has 17 amino acids. CDR1 and CDR2 from the germline V gene are GTSNPN and SVGIG (reference sequence). The V end was cut by 5 bases, the J end by 0 bases, with 19 bases between. CDR3 amino acids: CAWLPGVTGATNEKLFF. CDR3 DNA sequence: TGTGCCTGGCTGCCGGGCGTAACAGGAGCAACTAATGAAAAACTGTTTTTT.

This sequence joins TRBV5-1 and TRBJ1-1; 10 nucleotides align to TRBD1. Germline CDR1 reads SGHRS; CDR2 reads YFSETQ. The CDR3 loop spans 18 amino acids. Trimming took 4 bases from V and 1 from J; bases not matched to a gene: 13. The CDR3: CASSDPTGGVRGNTEAFF. The DNA for the CDR3 is TGCGCCAGCAGCGATCCGACAGGGGGCGTTAGGGGGAACACTGAAGCTTTCTTT.

The chain is built from TRBV7-2 and TRBJ1-6; 8 nucleotides agree with TRBD1. In germline, CDR1 is SGHTA, CDR2 FQGNSA. J gave up 8 bases and V 5 bases, and 8 bases lay outside the gene matches. The CDR3 is made up of 15 amino acids. Here the CDR3 DNA reads TGTGCCAGCAGCGCCCGGACAGGGTGGGATTCACCCCTCCACTTT. Encoded protein: CASSARTGWDSPLHF.

The rearrangement joins TRBV7-2 to TRBJ2-7, with no clear D. This CDR3 has 12 residues. V dropped 5 bases and J dropped 3 bases, with 8 bases sitting between them. Germline V gene lookup returns CDR1 SGHTA and CDR2 FQGNSA. The CDR3 loop reads CASSPNNYEQYF. DNA of the CDR3: TGTGCCAGCAGCCCGAATAACTACGAGCAGTACTTC.

V is TRBV5-1 and J is TRBJ2-7, with 16 bases aligning to TRBD2. V was pared by 4 bases and J by 4 bases, with 5 bases of the junction left unmatched. From germline, CDR1 is SGHRS and CDR2 YFSETQ. The CDR3 is made up of 16 amino acids. CDR3 residues: CASSLPGLAGGYEQYF. CDR3 coding DNA: TGCGCCAGCAGCCTCCCGGGACTAGCGGGGGGGTACGAGCAGTACTTC.

The chain has TRBV14 and TRBJ2-7, with 8 bases that match TRBD1. Germline assignment: CDR1 SGHDN and CDR2 FVKESK. Trimming at V came to 5 bases and at J to 0 bases, leaving 6 bases not matched to a gene. CDR3 length: 15 residues. In DNA form, the CDR3 reads TGTGCCAGCAGCATCGGACAGGGTCCCTCCTACGAGCAGTACTTC. This translates into CASSIGQGPSYEQYF.

This rearrangement joins TRBV5-8 to TRBJ1-5; unclear D gene. The germline V and J ends were trimmed by 2 bases and 0 bases, with 6 bases remaining between them. The CDR3 totals 14 residues. Germline CDR1 is SGHTS and CDR2 is YDEGEE. The CDR3: CASSFWTSNQPQHF. The CDR3 region has the DNA TGTGCCAGCAGCTTTTGGACTAGCAATCAGCCCCAGCATTTT.

This clone was observed a few times. V is TRBV9 and J is TRBJ2-2; D remains unclear. The V end was cut by 4 bases, the J end by 6 bases, with 7 bases between. The CDR3 has 12 residues. Germline V lookup: CDR1 SGDLS, CDR2 YYNGEE. CDR3 DNA: TGTGCCAGCAGCCGGGTAGCCGGGGAGCTGTTTTTT. Its protein product is CASSRVAGELFF.

The V and J genes are TRBV19 and TRBJ2-2; 10 bases line up with TRBD1. From germline, CDR1 is LNHDA and CDR2 SQIVND (reference sequence). With V trimmed by 7 bases and J by 1 base, 9 bases remained unmatched. CDR3 length: 17 residues. The CDR3 loop is CASNLRQGAENTGELFF. CDR3 nucleotides: TGTGCCAGTAACCTCCGACAGGGGGCCGAGAACACCGGGGAGCTGTTTTTT.

The chain uses TRBV27 and TRBJ2-7; D tentatively fits TRBD1 or TRBD2 (6 bases each). Per germline, CDR1 MNHEY and CDR2 SMNVEV (reference sequence). V was cut by 5 bases and J by 6 bases, with 20 bases left in between. The CDR3 totals 15 residues. The CDR3 DNA is TGTGCCAGCAGTCCGCTGGGGGGAAGAGGGGGCGAGCAGTACTTC. It encodes CASSPLGGRGGEQYF.

V usage is TRBV9 and J usage is TRBJ2-7; D gene uncertain. Germline CDR1 reads SGDLS; CDR2 reads YYNGEE. The CDR3 is 12 amino acids. Trimming took 3 bases from V and 3 from J, leaving 7 bases between them. The CDR3 sequence is CASSAQDYEQYF. The CDR3 DNA reads as TGTGCCAGCAGCGCTCAGGACTACGAGCAGTACTTC.

The gene calls are TRBV5-5 and TRBJ2-2, with a tentative D call TRBD2 (6 bases). This CDR3 has 13 amino acids. Germline V lookup: CDR1 SGHKS, CDR2 YYEKEE (reference sequence). Trimming shortened V by 1 base and J by 6 bases, and 7 bases separated the two germline ends. CDR3 region: CASSLTSSGELFF. The CDR3 nucleotides are TGTGCCAGCAGCTTGACTAGCTCCGGGGAGCTGTTTTTT.

The V call is TRBV19, the J call TRBJ1-2; tentative D call: TRBD1 (6 bases). Trimming stripped 3 bases from V and 2 bases from J, with 10 bases between. Germline-derived CDR1 and CDR2 are LNHDA and SQIVND (reference sequence). The CDR3 has 14 residues. CDR3 residues: CASSISTGNYGYTF. The CDR3 DNA sequence: TGTGCCAGTAGTATTTCCACAGGGAACTATGGCTACACCTTC.

The chain uses TRBV7-6 and TRBJ2-3; D unclear. Per the germline V gene, CDR1 is SGHVS and CDR2 is FNYEAQ. V was trimmed by 0 bases and J by 4 bases, leaving 11 bases between them. The CDR3 length is 15 residues. CDR3 region: CASSLAPFRSDTQYF. The DNA of the CDR3 is TGTGCCAGCAGCTTAGCCCCGTTTAGATCAGATACGCAGTATTTT.

This chain joins TRBV11-3 and TRBJ2-3; perhaps TRBD1 as D (5 bases). V was cut by 0 bases and J by 2 bases, with 9 bases left in between. CDR1 and CDR2 from the germline V gene are SGHNT and YENEEA. This CDR3 region has 15 residues. The CDR3 DNA follows: TGTGCCAGCAGCTTAGAGGGGCGCCCCACAGATACGCAGTATTTT. Its protein is CASSLEGRPTDTQYF.